This TCR beta chain was observed in a study of T-cell reconstitution after alpha-beta-depleted transplantation in children. A library of TCRbeta sequences, prepared with unique molecular identifiers, was generated. TCRdb re-analysed the PCR reads in MiXCR, keeping a single row per CDR3 protein. The table has roughly 16,000 distinct CDR3 sequences, under 15% seen once; the top ten hold around two thirds. This clonotype showed up many times. What it binds is unknown. Germline V lookup: CDR1 ENHRY, CDR2 SYGVKD. CDR3 length: 14 amino acids. Trimming stripped 7 bases from V and 7 bases from J, with 20 bases between. Whole-study results and caveats: At the one-year point after transplant, T-cell counts and TCRbeta diversity were found to come mostly from T cells that had been newly produced.

The genes are TRBV10-3 and TRBJ2-7, with D perhaps assigned TRBD1 or TRBD2 (6 bases each). The receptor was derived from a boy under three years old who had a stem cell transplant for Wiskott-Aldrich syndrome, so the T cells may come from the graft donor. The input for sequencing was PBMCs, mostly from graft donor cells, taken 180 days after TCRalphabeta/CD19-depleted stem cell transplant. CDR3 DNA: TGTGCCATCAAATACCCGGGACGAGGGGGGGAGCAGTACTTC. Its protein is CAIKYPGRGGEQYF.